This TCR beta chain was captured by sequencing in a study of T cell responses to AZD1222 COVID-19 vaccine. Study at large: The study pooled second doses at about 4 or about 12 weeks.

The assay was immunoSEQ multiplex PCR, and TCRdb's table has in-frame clones only and misses some. The sample yields 90,000 to 120,000 clones, roughly 89% seen once. Study-wide points: Epitopes outside B.1.351 and B.1.1.7 mutated regions reportedly drew nearly half of spike TCRs. Clonal diversity was possibly underestimated, and the donors were mostly white British, with more females.

There are 15 residues in the CDR3. The V segment lost 4 bases and the J segment 3 bases; nucleotides outside the gene matches: 7. Germline-derived CDR1 and CDR2 are SGHAT and FQNNGV. About this clone: Its antigen remains unknown.

This TCR was sampled from an adult in good health. The rearrangement joins TRBV11-2 to TRBJ1-2, with 8 nucleotides matching TRBD1. The sequenced sample was peripheral blood, obtained on day 0 of AZD1222 vaccination. CDR3 in amino acids: CASSSPGQGDYGYTF. For the CDR3, the DNA is TGTGCCAGCAGCTCACCCGGACAGGGCGACTATGGCTACACCTTC.